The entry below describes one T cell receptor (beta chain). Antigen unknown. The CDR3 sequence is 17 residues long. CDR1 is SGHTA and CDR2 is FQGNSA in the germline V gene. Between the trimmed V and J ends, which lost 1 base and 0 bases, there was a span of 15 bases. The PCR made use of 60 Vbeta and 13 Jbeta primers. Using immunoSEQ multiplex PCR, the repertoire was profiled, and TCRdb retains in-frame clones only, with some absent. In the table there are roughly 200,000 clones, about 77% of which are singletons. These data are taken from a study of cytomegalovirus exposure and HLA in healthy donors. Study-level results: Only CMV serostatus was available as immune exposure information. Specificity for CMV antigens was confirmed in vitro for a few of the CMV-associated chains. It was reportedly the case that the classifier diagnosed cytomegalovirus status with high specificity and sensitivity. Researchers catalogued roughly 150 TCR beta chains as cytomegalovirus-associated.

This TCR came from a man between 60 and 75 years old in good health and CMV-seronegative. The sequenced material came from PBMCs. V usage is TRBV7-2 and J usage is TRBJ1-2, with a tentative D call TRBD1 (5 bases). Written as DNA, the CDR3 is TGTGCCAGCAGCTTAGAGGCGGGGGGGTTGGCTAACTATGGCTACACCTTC. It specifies CASSLEAGGLANYGYTF.